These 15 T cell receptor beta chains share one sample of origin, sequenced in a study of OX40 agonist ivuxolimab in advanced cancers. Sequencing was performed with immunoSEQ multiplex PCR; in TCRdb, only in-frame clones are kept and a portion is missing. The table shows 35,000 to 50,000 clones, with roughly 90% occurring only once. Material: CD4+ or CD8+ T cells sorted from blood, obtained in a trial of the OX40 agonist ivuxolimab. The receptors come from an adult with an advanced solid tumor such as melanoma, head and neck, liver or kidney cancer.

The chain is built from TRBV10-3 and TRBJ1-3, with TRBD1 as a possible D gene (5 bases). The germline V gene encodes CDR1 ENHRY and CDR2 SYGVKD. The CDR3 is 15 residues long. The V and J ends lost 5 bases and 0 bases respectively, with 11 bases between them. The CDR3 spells CAISSSGYSGNTIYF. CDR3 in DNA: TGTGCCATCAGTTCTTCAGGGTACTCTGGAAACACCATATATTTT.

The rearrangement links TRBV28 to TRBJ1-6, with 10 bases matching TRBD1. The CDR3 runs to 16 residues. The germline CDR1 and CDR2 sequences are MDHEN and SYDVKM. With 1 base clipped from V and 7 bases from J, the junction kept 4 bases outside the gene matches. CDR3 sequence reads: CASSLLPGQGNSPLHF. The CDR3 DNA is TGTGCCAGCAGTTTATTACCGGGACAGGGGAATTCACCCCTCCACTTT.

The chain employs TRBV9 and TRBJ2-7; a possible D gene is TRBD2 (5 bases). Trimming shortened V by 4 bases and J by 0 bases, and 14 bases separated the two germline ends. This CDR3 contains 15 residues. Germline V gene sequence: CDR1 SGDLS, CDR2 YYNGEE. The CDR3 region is CASSPDLGVSYEQYF. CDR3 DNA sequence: TGTGCCAGCAGCCCAGACCTCGGGGTCTCCTACGAGCAGTACTTC.

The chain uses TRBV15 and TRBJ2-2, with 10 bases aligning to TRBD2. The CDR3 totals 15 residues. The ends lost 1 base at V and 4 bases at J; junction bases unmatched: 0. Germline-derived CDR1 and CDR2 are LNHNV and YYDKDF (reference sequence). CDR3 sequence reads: CATSRGLAGTGELFF. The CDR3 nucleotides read TGTGCCACCAGCAGAGGACTAGCGGGCACCGGGGAGCTGTTTTTT.

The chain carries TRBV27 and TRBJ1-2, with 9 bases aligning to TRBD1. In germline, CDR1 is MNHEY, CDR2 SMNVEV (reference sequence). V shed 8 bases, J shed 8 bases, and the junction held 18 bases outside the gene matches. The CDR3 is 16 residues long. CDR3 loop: CASSPGQGAFFSGYTF. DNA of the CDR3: TGTGCCAGCTCCCCGGGACAGGGTGCGTTCTTCAGCGGCTACACCTTC.

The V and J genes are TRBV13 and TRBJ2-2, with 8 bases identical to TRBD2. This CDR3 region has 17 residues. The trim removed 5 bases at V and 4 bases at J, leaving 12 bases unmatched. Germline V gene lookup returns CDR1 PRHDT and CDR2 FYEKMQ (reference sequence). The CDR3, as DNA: TGTGCCAGCAGCCCCCTAGGGAGCGGGAGTACCACCGGGGAGCTGTTTTTT. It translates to CASSPLGSGSTTGELFF. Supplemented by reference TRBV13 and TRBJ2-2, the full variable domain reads AAGVIQSPRHLIKEKRETATLKCYPIPRHDTVYWYQQGPGQDPQFLISFYEKMQSDKGSIPDRFSAQQFSDYHSELNMSSLELGDSALYFCASSPLGSGSTTGELFFGEGSRLTVL.

DNA for the CDR3: TGTGCCAGCAGTTTTCCCAGGAACACTGAAGCTTTCTTT. Amino acid sequence: CASSFPRNTEAFF. The chain carries TRBV28 and TRBJ1-1; D uncertain. V was pared by 3 bases and J by 1 base, with 6 bases between. Germline V lookup: CDR1 MDHEN, CDR2 SYDVKM. CDR3 size: 13 residues. Together with reference TRBV28 and TRBJ1-1, the CDR3 gives the full variable domain: DVKVTQSSRYLVKRTGEKVFLECVQDMDHENMFWYRQDPGLGLRLIYFSYDVKMKEKGDIPEGYSVSREKKERFSLILESASTNQTSMYLCASSFPRNTEAFFGQGTRLTVV.

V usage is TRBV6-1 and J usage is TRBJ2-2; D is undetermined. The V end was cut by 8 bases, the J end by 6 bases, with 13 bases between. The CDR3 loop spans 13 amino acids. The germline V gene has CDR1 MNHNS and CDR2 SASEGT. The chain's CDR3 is CASGLSVSGELFF. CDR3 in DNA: TGTGCCAGCGGCCTAAGTGTTTCCGGGGAGCTGTTTTTT.

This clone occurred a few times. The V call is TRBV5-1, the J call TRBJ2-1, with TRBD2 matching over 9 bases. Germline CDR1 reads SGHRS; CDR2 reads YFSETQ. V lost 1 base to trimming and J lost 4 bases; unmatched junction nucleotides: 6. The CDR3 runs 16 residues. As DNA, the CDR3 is TGCGCCAGCAGCTTGAGACTTGCGGGAGGGTACAATGAGCAGTTCTTC. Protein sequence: CASSLRLAGGYNEQFF.

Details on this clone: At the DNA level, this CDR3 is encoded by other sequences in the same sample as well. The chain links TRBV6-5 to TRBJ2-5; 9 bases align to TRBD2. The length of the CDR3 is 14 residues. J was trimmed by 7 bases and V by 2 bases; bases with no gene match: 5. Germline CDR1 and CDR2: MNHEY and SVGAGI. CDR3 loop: CASSYGSGSLTQYF. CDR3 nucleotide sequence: TGTGCCAGCAGTTACGGTAGCGGGAGCCTGACCCAGTACTTC.

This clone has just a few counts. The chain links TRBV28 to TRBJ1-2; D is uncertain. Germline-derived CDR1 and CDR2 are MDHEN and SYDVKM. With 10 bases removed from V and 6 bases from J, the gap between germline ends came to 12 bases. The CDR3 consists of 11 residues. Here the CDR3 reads CATQRGDGYTF. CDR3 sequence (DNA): TGTGCCACCCAGCGAGGAGATGGCTACACCTTC.

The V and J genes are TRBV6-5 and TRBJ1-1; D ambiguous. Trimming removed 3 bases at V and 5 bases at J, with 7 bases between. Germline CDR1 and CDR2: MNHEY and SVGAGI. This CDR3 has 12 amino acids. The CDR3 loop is CASSYRRTEAFF. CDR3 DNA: TGTGCCAGCAGTTATCGGAGAACTGAAGCTTTCTTT.

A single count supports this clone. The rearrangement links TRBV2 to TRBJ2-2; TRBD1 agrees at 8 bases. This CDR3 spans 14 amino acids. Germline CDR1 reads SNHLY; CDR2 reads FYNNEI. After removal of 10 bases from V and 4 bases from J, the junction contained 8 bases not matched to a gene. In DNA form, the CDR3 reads TGTGCCACCTCGGGACAGGCGGGCACCGGGGAGCTGTTTTTT. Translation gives CATSGQAGTGELFF.

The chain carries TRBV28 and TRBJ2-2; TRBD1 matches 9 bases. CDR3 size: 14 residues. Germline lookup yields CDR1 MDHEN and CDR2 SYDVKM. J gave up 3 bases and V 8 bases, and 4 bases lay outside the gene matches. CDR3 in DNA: TGTGCCAGCGGCCGGGACAGGGACACCGGGGAGCTGTTTTTT. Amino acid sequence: CASGRDRDTGELFF.

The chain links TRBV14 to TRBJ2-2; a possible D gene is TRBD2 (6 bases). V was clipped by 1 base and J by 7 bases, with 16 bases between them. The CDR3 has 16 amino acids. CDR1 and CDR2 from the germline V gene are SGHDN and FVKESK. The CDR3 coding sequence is TGTGCCAGCAGCCAAGTAGGAGGGCTTAAGGACGGGGAGCTGTTTTTT. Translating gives CASSQVGGLKDGELFF.